Shown below are 28 T cell receptor beta chains from a single sample sequenced in a study of CD4 and CD8 cells across lung adenocarcinoma regions (dated by TCRdb to the late 2010s). Libraries were constructed by PCR. TCRdb records HiSeq X Ten as the sequencer. The public reads were run again by TCRdb, first through fastp at Q25 and then through MiXCR, and only productive beta chains were kept. Entries are consolidated by CDR3 protein sequence, retaining the most common genes and DNA. Within this sample are 7,000 or so distinct CDR3 sequences, with approximately 51% of them counted one time only. The ten largest clones capture under 98% of the sample. Sequenced input: CD8+ T cells from the center of a lung tumor. The cell subset or site label here, explained by the study, means: tumor center region. Every receptor here comes from a male donor with lung adenocarcinoma. The CD4 and CD8 labels of this study may be unreliable.

The gene calls are TRBV6-2 or TRBV6-3 and TRBJ1-2; D not resolved. Germline V gene data show CDR1 as MNHEY and CDR2 as SVGEGT. This CDR3 comprises 13 residues. V was clipped by 0 bases and J by 4 bases, with 6 bases between them. The CDR3 DNA sequence: TGTGCCAGCAGTTACTCGGGAGGCTATGGCTACACCTTC. Its protein is CASSYSGGYGYTF.

This rearrangement joins TRBV9 to TRBJ2-3; D is undetermined. The CDR3 extends over 13 amino acids. Germline loops: CDR1 SGDLS, CDR2 YYNGEE. V was cut by 0 bases and J by 1 base, with 3 bases left in between. The chain's CDR3 is CASSVEGTDTQYF. As DNA, the CDR3 is TGTGCCAGCAGCGTAGAAGGCACAGATACGCAGTATTTT.

The chain couples TRBV6-1 to TRBJ1-2, with unresolved D. The CDR3 covers 14 residues. Germline-derived CDR1 and CDR2 are MNHNS and SASEGT. V dropped 5 bases and J dropped 1 base, with 11 bases sitting between them. CDR3 protein: CASSLNQHNYGYTF. The DNA of the CDR3 is TGTGCCAGCAGTCTCAACCAACATAACTATGGCTACACCTTC.

As to this clonotype: This clone may be a read error of a much larger clone one base away. This chain joins TRBV6-1 and TRBJ2-1; perhaps TRBD1 as D (6 bases). This CDR3 spans 13 amino acids. Germline lookup yields CDR1 MNHNS and CDR2 SASEGT. CDR3 in amino acids: CASSATGYTEQLF. Written as DNA, the CDR3 is TGTGCCAGCAGTGCCACAGGGTACACGGAGCAGCTCTTC.

The CDR3 loop reads CATKSGPGYTF. Written as DNA, the CDR3 is TGTGCCACTAAATCAGGGCCAGGCTACACCTTC. The chain carries TRBV10-3 and TRBJ1-2; tentative D call: TRBD1 (5 bases). Germline CDR1 ENHRY, CDR2 SYGVKD. CDR3 length equals 11 residues. V gave up 10 bases and J gave up 8 bases, with 14 bases separating them.

The V and J genes are TRBV10-1 and TRBJ2-1; the match to TRBD2 covers 8 bases. The J segment lost 3 bases and the V segment lost 9 bases, leaving 13 bases of the junction unmatched. This CDR3 region has 16 residues. The germline gives CDR1 WNHNN, CDR2 SYGVQD (reference sequence). CDR3 nucleotide sequence: TGCGCCAGTGCCCTGAGTACGGGAGGGAACTACAATGAGCAGTTCTTC. Protein sequence: CASALSTGGNYNEQFF.

This chain connects TRBV6-1 to TRBJ2-5, with D possibly being TRBD1 (8 bases). V lost 6 bases and J lost 5, with 16 bases in between. This CDR3 comprises 14 residues. Germline loops: CDR1 MNHNS, CDR2 SASEGT. The CDR3 sequence: CASSDRGGSETQYF. The CDR3 DNA sequence: TGTGCCAGCAGCGACAGGGGCGGGAGTGAGACCCAGTACTTC.

Points on this clonotype: A much bigger clone sits one base away, suggesting this may be a read error. The V gene is TRBV6-1, the J gene TRBJ2-1; TRBD2 matches at 13 bases. Germline CDR1 MNHNS, CDR2 SASEGT. This CDR3 has 16 amino acids. The CDR3, as DNA: TGTACCAGCAAGAACCGACTAGCGGGAGGAAACAACGAGCAGTTCTTC. Its protein is CTSKNRLAGGNNEQFF.

In DNA, the CDR3 is TGTGCCAGCAGTAAAACAGGGGAGTCCTACAATGAGCAGTTCTTC. Translated: CASSKTGESYNEQFF. The V and J genes are TRBV6-1 and TRBJ2-1, with 7 bases identical to TRBD1. This CDR3 has 15 amino acids. Germline trimming cut 5 bases from V and 1 base from J; bases unmatched to any gene: 5. The germline V gene has CDR1 MNHNS and CDR2 SASEGT.

This clonotype has a single count. The J gene is TRBJ1-2, the V gene TRBV6-5, with 7 bases lining up with TRBD1. The ends lost 4 bases at V and 6 bases at J; junction bases unmatched: 8. The CDR3 has 14 amino acids. CDR1 MNHEY and CDR2 SVGAGI come from the germline V gene. CDR3 loop: CASSWSTGKDGYTF. The CDR3 bases are TGTGCCAGCAGTTGGTCGACAGGGAAGGATGGCTACACCTTC.

This clonotype was found many times. This chain connects TRBV6-1 to TRBJ1-2; TRBD1 matches at 9 bases. Germline trimming cut 7 bases from V and 14 bases from J; bases unmatched to any gene: 14. Germline V gene sequence: CDR1 MNHNS, CDR2 SASEGT. This CDR3 contains 13 residues. The CDR3 spells CASTRGQGFSRTF. The CDR3 bases are TGTGCCAGCACTAGGGGACAGGGCTTCTCCCGGACCTTC.

This clonotype was observed many times. The V and J genes are TRBV6-1 and TRBJ2-5; 8 nucleotides agree with TRBD2. The J call may be mistaken, given a closer DNA end match to TRBJ2-7. In germline, CDR1 is MNHNS, CDR2 SASEGT. This CDR3 contains 15 residues. DNA of the CDR3: TGTGCCAGCAGTCCCCATGTAGCGGGACGATACGAGCAGTACTTC. Encoded protein: CASSPHVAGRYEQYF.

This chain joins TRBV10-1 and TRBJ2-5; D is undetermined. Trimming cost V 6 bases and J 5 bases, with 10 bases left between them. CDR1 and CDR2 from the germline V gene are WNHNN and SYGVQD (reference sequence). The CDR3 runs to 12 residues. CDR3 in amino acids: CASSNPRETQYF. The CDR3 nucleotides are TGCGCCAGCAGCAACCCGCGGGAGACCCAGTACTTC.

V usage is TRBV6-1 and J usage is TRBJ2-1, with 11 bases that match TRBD2. The last part of the DNA fits TRBJ2-5 better; the J call may be wrong. Germline lookup yields CDR1 MNHNS and CDR2 SASEGT. The CDR3 runs to 16 residues. CDR3 residues: CASSDSTSGRIETQYF. CDR3 coding DNA: TGTGCCAGCAGTGATAGTACTAGCGGGAGAATAGAGACCCAGTACTTC.

This chain links TRBV10-2 with TRBJ2-4; D might be TRBD2 (6 bases). The J call may be incorrect, as the DNA end agrees better with TRBJ2-3. The CDR3 sequence is 15 residues long. Germline-derived CDR1 and CDR2 are WSHSY and SAAADI. CDR3 DNA: TGCGCCAGCGGCGCGGGGCTGGGAGCCAAAAACATTCAGTATTTT. Its translation: CASGAGLGAKNIQYF.

DNA of the CDR3: TGCGCCAGCAGTGAGTCTTGGGGAGGAGATACGCAGTATTTT. Translated, it gives CASSESWGGDTQYF. The chain uses TRBV10-1 and TRBJ2-3; possible D gene TRBD2, 6 bases. This CDR3 is 14 amino acids long. From germline, CDR1 is WNHNN and CDR2 SYGVQD (reference sequence). Trimming took 0 bases from V and 5 from J, leaving 9 bases between them.

The table lists this clonotype with many counts. The chain carries TRBV4-2 and TRBJ2-1, with 12 bases identical to TRBD2. The trim removed 1 base at V and 6 bases at J, leaving 4 bases unmatched. The CDR3 runs 16 residues. The V gene's germline CDR1 is LGHNA and CDR2 YNFKEQ. This CDR3 is CASSQGGLAGRNEQFF. CDR3 bases: TGTGCCAGCAGCCAAGGAGGACTAGCGGGACGCAATGAGCAGTTCTTC.

The J gene is TRBJ2-1, the V gene TRBV6-1; D may correspond to TRBD1 or TRBD2 (5 bases each). Germline lookup yields CDR1 MNHNS and CDR2 SASEGT. The CDR3 loop spans 16 amino acids. Between the trimmed V and J ends, which lost 2 bases and 4 bases, there was a span of 15 bases. DNA of the CDR3: TGTGCCAGCAGTGAACTTGGGGCAGGGAGTTACAATGAGCAGTTCTTC. Protein: CASSELGAGSYNEQFF.

The chain links TRBV6-5 to TRBJ2-7; D is unresolved. This CDR3 is built from 15 residues. Germline CDR1 MNHEY, CDR2 SVGAGI. Trimming took off 5 bases at V and 0 bases at J, with 14 bases between the two ends. The CDR3 here is CASSNYYGSSYEQYF. In nucleotides, the CDR3 is TGTGCCAGCAGTAACTACTATGGCAGCTCCTACGAGCAGTACTTC.

The V gene is TRBV28, the J gene TRBJ2-5; 12 bases match TRBD2. Germline loops: CDR1 MDHEN, CDR2 SYDVKM. This CDR3 contains 15 residues. The trim removed 3 bases at V and 7 bases at J, leaving 6 bases unmatched. As DNA, the CDR3 is TGTGCCAGCAGTTTCCTAGCGGGGGGGGTGGGGACCCAGTACTTC. Translation gives CASSFLAGGVGTQYF.

This clonotype was seen just once. Compared with germline, one end of the junction differs, possibly owing to a read error. The gene calls are TRBV6-1 and TRBJ1-5; 10 bases map to TRBD1. The CDR3 length is 16 residues. In germline, CDR1 is MNHNS, CDR2 SASEGT. CDR3 in amino acids: CASRRDRGAVGQPHHF. The CDR3 nucleotides are TGTGCCAGCAGAAGGGACAGGGGCGCAGTGGGTCAGCCCCACCATTTT.

V gene TRBV28 combines with J gene TRBJ2-1; D gene unclear. Germline V gene sequence: CDR1 MDHEN, CDR2 SYDVKM. CDR3 length: 14 residues. The V end was cut by 3 bases, the J end by 0 bases, with 6 bases between. The CDR3 loop is CASSFTGSYNEQFF. CDR3 coding DNA: TGTGCCAGCAGTTTTACTGGCTCCTACAATGAGCAGTTCTTC.

The gene calls are TRBV6-1 and TRBJ2-1; no clear D gene. This CDR3 has 12 amino acids. V lost 6 bases and J lost 5, with 8 bases in between. Germline CDR1 reads MNHNS; CDR2 reads SASEGT. CDR3 in amino acids: CASRDRDNEQFF. The CDR3 nucleotides are TGTGCCAGCAGGGATCGGGACAATGAGCAGTTCTTC.

This chain joins TRBV10-1 and TRBJ2-2; TRBD1 matches 9 bases. The V gene's germline CDR1 is WNHNN and CDR2 SYGVQD (reference sequence). The CDR3 is made up of 15 amino acids. After removal of 7 bases from V and 5 bases from J, the junction contained 8 bases not matched to a gene. In DNA, the CDR3 is TGCGCCAGCAAACCCGGGACAGGGAAAACCGGGGAGCTGTTTTTT. Residues: CASKPGTGKTGELFF.

Turning to this clonotype: One end of the junction varies from germline; a read error may be responsible. V is TRBV27 and J is TRBJ2-6; TRBD1 is a possible D gene (5 bases). Germline assignment: CDR1 MNHEY and CDR2 SMNVEV (reference sequence). The CDR3 loop spans 15 amino acids. This chain's CDR3 is CASSSRGSGANVQNF. The CDR3 DNA is TGTGCCAGCAGTTCAAGGGGCTCTGGGGCCAACGTGCAGAACTTC. The whole variable domain, filled in from reference TRBV27 and TRBJ2-6, reads EAQVTQNPRYLITVTGKKLTVTCSQNMNHEYMSWYRQDPGLGLRQIYYSMNVEVTDKGDVPEGYKVSRKEKRNFPLILESPSPNQTSLYFCASSSRGSGANVQNFGAGSRLTVL.

The CDR3 DNA follows: TGTGCCACCAGCAGGGGGGGGGACTCCTACGAGCAGTACTTC. This sequence encodes CATSRGGDSYEQYF. The rearrangement uses TRBV15 and TRBJ2-7; 7 bases agree with TRBD2. V dropped 3 bases and J dropped 0; count of bases not matched to a gene: 2. In germline, CDR1 is LNHNV, CDR2 YYDKDF (reference sequence). This CDR3 region has 14 residues.

The table lists this clonotype with a count of one. The junction departs from the called germline gene at one end, perhaps through a read error. V gene TRBV6-1 combines with J gene TRBJ2-1; D might be TRBD1 or TRBD2, each matching 6 bases. The CDR3 totals 15 residues. Looked up from germline, CDR1 is MNHNS and CDR2 is SASEGT. In nucleotides, the CDR3 is TGTGCCAGCGAGATAGCGCTCTCGGGGGCCAACGTCCAGTCTTTC. Translating gives CASEIALSGANVQSF.

This clonotype has more than one count but fewer than ten. J is TRBJ2-5 and V is TRBV4-1; D tentatively reads TRBD1 or TRBD2 (6 bases each). CDR1 is MGHRA, CDR2 YSYEKL, per germline. The CDR3 sequence is 14 residues long. V lost 1 base and J 8 bases, leaving 14 bases between the germline ends. The CDR3 region is CASSQAGAKNTQYF. Here the CDR3 DNA reads TGCGCCAGCAGCCAAGCGGGGGCCAAAAACACCCAGTACTTC.